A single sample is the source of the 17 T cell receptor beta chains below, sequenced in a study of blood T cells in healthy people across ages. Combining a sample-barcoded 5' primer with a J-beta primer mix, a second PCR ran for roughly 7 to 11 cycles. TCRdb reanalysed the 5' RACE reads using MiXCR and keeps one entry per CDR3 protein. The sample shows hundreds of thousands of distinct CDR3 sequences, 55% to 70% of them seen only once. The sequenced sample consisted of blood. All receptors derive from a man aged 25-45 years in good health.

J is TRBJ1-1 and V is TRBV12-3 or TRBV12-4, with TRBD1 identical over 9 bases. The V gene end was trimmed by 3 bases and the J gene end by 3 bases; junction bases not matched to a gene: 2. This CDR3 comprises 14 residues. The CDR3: CASSLDRGYTEAFF. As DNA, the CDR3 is TGTGCCAGCAGTTTGGACAGGGGTTACACTGAAGCTTTCTTT.

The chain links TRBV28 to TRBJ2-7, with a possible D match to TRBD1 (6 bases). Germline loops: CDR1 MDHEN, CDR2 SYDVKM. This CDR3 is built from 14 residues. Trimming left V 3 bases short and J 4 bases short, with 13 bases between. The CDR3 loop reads CASSLFWGRYEQYF. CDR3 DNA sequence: TGTGCCAGCAGTTTGTTTTGGGGGCGGTACGAGCAGTACTTC. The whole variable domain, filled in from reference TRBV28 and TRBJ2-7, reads DVKVTQSSRYLVKRTGEKVFLECVQDMDHENMFWYRQDPGLGLRLIYFSYDVKMKEKGDIPEGYSVSREKKERFSLILESASTNQTSMYLCASSLFWGRYEQYFGPGTRLTVT.

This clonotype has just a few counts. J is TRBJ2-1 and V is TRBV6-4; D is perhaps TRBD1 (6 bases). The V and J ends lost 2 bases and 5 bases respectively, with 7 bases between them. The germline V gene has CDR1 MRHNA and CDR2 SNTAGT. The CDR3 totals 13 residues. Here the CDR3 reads CASSDRDNNEQFF. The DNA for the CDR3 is TGTGCCAGCAGTGACCGGGACAACAATGAGCAGTTCTTC.

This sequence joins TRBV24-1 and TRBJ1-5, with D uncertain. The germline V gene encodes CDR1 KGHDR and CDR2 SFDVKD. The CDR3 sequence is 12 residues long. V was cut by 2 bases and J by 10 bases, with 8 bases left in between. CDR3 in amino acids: CATSDSVGPQHF. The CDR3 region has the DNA TGTGCCACCAGTGATTCGGTTGGTCCCCAGCATTTT.

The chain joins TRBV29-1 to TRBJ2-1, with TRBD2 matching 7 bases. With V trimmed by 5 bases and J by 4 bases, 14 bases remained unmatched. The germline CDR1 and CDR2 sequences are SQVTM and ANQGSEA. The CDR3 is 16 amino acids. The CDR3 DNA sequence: TGCAGCGTTCCAACCACACCGGGAGGAGGATACAATGAGCAGTTCTTC. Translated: CSVPTTPGGGYNEQFF.

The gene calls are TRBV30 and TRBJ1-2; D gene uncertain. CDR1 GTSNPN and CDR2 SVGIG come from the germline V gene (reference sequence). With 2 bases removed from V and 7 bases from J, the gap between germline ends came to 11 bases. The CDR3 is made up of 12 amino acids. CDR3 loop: CAWSSRVSGYTF. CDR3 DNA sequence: TGTGCCTGGAGTTCACGGGTCTCTGGCTACACCTTC.

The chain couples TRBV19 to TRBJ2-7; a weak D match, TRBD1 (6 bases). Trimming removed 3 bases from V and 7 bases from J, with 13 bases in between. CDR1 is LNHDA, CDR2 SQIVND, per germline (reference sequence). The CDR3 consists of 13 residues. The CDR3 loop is CASSITRDNEQYF. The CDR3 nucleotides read TGTGCCAGTAGTATCACCAGGGACAATGAGCAGTACTTC.

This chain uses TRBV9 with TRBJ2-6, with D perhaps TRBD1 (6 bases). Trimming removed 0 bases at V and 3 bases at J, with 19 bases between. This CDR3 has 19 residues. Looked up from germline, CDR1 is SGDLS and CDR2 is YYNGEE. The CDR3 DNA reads TGTGCCAGCAGCGTAGGAACTCCGGGACAAGGGTTTGGGGCCAACGTCCTGACTTTC. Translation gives CASSVGTPGQGFGANVLTF.

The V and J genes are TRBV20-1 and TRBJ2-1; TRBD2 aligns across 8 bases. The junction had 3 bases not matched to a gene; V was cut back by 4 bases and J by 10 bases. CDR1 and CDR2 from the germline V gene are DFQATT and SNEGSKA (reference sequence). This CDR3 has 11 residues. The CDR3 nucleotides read TGCAGTGCTACCCGGGAGGGCGAGCAGTTCTTC. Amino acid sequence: CSATREGEQFF.

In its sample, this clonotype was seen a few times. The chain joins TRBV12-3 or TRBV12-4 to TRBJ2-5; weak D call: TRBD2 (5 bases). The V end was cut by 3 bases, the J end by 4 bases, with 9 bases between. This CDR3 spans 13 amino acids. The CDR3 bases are TGTGCCAGCAGTTTTAGGGAGTTAGAGACCCAGTACTTC. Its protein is CASSFRELETQYF.

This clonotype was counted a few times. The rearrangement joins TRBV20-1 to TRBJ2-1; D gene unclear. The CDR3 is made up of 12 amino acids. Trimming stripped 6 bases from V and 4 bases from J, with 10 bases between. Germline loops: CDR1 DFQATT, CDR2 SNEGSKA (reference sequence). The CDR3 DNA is TGCAGTGCAACCGACTTATACAATGAGCAGTTCTTC. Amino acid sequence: CSATDLYNEQFF.

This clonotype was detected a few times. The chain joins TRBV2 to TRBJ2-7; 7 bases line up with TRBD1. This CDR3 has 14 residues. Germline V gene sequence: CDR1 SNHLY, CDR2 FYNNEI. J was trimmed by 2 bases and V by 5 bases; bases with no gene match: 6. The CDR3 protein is CASSIRQGPYEQYF. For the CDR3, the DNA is TGTGCCAGCAGTATTCGACAGGGACCCTACGAGCAGTACTTC.

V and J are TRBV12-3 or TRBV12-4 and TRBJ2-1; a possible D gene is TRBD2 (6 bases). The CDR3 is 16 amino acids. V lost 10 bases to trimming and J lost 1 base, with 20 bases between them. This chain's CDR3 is CATAGWLAQSYNEQFF. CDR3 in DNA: TGTGCCACTGCGGGGTGGCTAGCTCAGTCCTACAATGAGCAGTTCTTC.

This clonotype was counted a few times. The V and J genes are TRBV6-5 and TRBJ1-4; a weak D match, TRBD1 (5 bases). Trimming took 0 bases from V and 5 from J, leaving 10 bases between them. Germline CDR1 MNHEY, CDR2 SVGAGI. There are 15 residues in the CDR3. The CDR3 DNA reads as TGTGCCAGCAGTTACTCCTCACAGGAGAATGAAAAACTGTTTTTT. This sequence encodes CASSYSSQENEKLFF.

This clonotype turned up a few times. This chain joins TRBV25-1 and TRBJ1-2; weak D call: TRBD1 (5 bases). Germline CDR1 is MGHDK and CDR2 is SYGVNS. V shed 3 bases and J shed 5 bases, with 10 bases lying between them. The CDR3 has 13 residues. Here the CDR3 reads CASSEGGVYGYTF. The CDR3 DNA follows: TGTGCCAGCAGTGAGGGGGGGGTATATGGCTACACCTTC.

The CDR3 DNA sequence: TGTGCCAGCAGCTTAGCAGCCGACAATGAAAAACTGTTTTTT. Protein: CASSLAADNEKLFF. The chain carries TRBV7-9 and TRBJ1-4; D gene ambiguous. This CDR3 comprises 14 residues. V lost 0 bases, J lost 5 bases, and 7 bases lay in between. Germline V gene sequence: CDR1 SEHNR, CDR2 FQNEAQ (reference sequence).

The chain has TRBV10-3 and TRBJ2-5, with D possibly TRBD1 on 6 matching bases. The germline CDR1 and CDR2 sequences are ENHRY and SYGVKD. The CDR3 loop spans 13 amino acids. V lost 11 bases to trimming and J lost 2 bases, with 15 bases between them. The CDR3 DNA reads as TGTGCCGCTAAGGGACACCTACAAGAGACCCAGTACTTC. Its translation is CAAKGHLQETQYF.